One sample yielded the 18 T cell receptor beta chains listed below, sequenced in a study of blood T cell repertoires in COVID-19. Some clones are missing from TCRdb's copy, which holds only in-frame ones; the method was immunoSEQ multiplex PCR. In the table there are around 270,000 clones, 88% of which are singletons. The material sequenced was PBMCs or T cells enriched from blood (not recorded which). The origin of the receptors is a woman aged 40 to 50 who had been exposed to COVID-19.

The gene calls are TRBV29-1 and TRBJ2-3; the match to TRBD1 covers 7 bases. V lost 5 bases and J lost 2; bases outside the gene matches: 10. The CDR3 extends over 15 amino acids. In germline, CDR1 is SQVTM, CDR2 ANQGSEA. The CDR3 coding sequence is TGCAGCGTTCGAGCCGGGACAGCCAACACAGATACGCAGTATTTT. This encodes CSVRAGTANTDTQYF.

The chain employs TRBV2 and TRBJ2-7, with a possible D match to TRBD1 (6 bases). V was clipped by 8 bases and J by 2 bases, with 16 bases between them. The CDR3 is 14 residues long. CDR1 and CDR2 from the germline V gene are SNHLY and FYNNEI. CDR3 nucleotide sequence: TGTGCCAGCCGACCGACAGGAGTCCCCTACGAGCAGTACTTC. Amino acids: CASRPTGVPYEQYF.

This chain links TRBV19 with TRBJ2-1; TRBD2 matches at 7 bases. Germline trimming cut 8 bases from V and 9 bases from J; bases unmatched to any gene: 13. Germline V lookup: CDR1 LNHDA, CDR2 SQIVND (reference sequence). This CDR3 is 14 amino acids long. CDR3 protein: CASHRSGDGGEQFF. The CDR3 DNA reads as TGTGCCAGTCACCGAAGCGGGGACGGGGGTGAGCAGTTCTTC.

In DNA form, the CDR3 reads TGCGCCAGCAGTCAAACTAATTGGAGCTCGAGCAATCAGCCCCAGCATTTT. This translates into CASSQTNWSSSNQPQHF. The chain is built from TRBV23-1 and TRBJ1-5, with D hard to call. TRBV23-1 counts as an open reading frame of uncertain function. This CDR3 has 17 residues. The V end lost 2 bases, the J end lost 1 base, and 15 bases lay between the germline ends.

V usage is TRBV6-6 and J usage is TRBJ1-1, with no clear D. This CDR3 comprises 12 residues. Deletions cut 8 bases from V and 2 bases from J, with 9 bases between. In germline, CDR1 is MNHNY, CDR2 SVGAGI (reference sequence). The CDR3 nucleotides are TGTGCCAGCGGGGAGAGAAACACTGAAGCTTTCTTT. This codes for CASGERNTEAFF.

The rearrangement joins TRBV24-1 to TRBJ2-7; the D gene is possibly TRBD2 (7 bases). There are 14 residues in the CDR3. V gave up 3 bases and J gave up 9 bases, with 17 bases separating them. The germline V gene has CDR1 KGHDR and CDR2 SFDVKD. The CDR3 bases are TGTGCCACCAGTGATGCCCCGGGGGGCGCAGGGCAGTACTTC. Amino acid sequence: CATSDAPGGAGQYF.

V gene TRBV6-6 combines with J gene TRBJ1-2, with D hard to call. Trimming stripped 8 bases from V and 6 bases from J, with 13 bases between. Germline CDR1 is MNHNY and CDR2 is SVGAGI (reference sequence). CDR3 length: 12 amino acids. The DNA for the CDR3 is TGTGCCAGCGGTAGGACTGGGGATGGCTACACCTTC. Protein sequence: CASGRTGDGYTF.

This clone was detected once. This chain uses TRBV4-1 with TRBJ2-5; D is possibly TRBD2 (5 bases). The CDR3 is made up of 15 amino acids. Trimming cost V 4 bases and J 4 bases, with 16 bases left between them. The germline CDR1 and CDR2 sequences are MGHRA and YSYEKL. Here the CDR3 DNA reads TGCGCCAGCAGCCCCGAGCTACCCCGGGGAGAGACCCAGTACTTC. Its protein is CASSPELPRGETQYF.

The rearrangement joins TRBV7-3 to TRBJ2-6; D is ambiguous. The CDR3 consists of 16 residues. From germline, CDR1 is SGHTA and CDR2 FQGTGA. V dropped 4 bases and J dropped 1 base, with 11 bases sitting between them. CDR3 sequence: CASSSNGLSGANVLTF. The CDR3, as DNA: TGTGCCAGCAGCTCGAATGGGCTTTCTGGGGCCAACGTCCTGACTTTC.

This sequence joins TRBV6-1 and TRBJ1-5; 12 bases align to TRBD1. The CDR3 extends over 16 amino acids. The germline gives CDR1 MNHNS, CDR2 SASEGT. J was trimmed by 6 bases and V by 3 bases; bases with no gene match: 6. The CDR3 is CASSDGTGGAAQPQHF. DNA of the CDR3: TGTGCCAGCAGTGACGGGACAGGGGGCGCAGCTCAGCCCCAGCATTTT.

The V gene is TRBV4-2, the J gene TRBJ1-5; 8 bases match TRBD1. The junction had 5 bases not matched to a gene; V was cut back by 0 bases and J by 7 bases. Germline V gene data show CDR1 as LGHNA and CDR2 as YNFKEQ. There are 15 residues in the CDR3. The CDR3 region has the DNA TGTGCCAGCAGCCAAGAGCAGGGGGCCGGACAGCCCCAGCATTTT. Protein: CASSQEQGAGQPQHF.

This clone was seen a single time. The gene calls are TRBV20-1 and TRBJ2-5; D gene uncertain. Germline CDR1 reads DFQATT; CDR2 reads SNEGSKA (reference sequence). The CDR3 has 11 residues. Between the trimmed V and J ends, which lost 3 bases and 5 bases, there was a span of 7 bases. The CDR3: CSASYRETQYF. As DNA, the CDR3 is TGCAGTGCTAGTTACCGGGAGACCCAGTACTTC.

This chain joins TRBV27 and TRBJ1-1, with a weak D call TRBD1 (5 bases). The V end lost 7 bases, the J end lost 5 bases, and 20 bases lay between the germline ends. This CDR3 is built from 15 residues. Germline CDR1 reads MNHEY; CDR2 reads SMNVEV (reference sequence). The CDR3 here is CASIHRRGTGTEAFF. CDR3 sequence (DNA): TGTGCCAGCATCCACCGGCGGGGGACTGGGACTGAAGCTTTCTTT.

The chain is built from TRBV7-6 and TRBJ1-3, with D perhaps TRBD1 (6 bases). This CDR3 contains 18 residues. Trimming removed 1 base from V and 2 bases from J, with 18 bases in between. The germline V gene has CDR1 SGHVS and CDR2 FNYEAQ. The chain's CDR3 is CASSLVETTGYAGNTIYF. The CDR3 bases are TGTGCCAGCAGCTTAGTGGAAACCACAGGGTACGCTGGAAACACCATATATTTT.

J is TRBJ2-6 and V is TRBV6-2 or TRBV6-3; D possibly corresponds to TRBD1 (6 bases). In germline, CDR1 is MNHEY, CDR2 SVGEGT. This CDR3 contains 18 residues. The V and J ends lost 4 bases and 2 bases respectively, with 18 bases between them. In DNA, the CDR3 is TGTGCCAGCAGTTTTTCAACCAGGGGTATCACTGGGGCCAACGTCCTGACTTTC. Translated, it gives CASSFSTRGITGANVLTF.

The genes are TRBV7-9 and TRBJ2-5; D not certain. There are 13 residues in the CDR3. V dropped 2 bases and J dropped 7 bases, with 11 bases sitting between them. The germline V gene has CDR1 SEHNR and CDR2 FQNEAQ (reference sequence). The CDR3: CASSLRSSGTQYF. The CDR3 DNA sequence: TGTGCCAGCAGCTTAAGGTCCTCGGGGACCCAGTACTTC.

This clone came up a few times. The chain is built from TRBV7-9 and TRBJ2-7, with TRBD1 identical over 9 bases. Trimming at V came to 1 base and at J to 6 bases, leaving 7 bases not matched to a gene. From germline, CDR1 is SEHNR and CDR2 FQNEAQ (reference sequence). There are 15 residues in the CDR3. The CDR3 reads CASSLGTGASGEQYF. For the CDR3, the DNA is TGTGCCAGCAGCTTAGGGACAGGGGCGTCGGGCGAGCAGTACTTC.

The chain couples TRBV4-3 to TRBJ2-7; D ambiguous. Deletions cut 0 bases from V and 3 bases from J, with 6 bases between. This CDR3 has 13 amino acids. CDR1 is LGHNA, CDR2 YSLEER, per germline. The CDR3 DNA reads TGCGCCAGCAGCCAAGATCGCGACTACGAGCAGTACGTC. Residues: CASSQDRDYEQYV.